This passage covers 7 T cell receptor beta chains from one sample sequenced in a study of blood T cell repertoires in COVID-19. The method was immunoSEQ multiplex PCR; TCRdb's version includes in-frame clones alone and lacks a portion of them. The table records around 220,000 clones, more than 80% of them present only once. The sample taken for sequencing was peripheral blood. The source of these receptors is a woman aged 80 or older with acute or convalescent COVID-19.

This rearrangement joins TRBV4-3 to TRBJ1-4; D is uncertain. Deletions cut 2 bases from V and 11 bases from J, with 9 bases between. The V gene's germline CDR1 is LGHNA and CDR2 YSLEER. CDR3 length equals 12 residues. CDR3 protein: CASSQWEGKLFF. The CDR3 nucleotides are TGCGCCAGCAGCCAATGGGAGGGCAAACTGTTTTTT.

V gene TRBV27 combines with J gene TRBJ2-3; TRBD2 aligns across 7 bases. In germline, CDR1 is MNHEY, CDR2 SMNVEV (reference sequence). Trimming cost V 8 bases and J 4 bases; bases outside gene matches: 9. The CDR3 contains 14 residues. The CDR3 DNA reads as TGTGCCAGCGGGGACTATGGTGTCGCAGATACGCAGTATTTT. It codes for CASGDYGVADTQYF.

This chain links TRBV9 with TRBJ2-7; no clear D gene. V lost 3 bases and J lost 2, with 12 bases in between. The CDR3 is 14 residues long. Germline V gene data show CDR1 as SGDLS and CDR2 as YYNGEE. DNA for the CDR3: TGTGCCAGCAGCGACGGCACAGCCGCCTACGAGCAGTACTTC. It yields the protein CASSDGTAAYEQYF.

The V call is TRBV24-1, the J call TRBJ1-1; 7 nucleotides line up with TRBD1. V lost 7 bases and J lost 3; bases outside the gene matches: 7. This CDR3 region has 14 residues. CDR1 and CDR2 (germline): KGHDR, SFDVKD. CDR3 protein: CATRGTRGDTEAFF. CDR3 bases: TGTGCCACCAGGGGGACCAGGGGGGACACTGAAGCTTTCTTT.

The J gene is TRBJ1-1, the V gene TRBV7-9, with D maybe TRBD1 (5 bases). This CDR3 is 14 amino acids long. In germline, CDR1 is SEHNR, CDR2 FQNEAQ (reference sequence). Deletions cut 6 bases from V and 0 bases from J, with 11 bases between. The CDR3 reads CASRLTDMNTEAFF. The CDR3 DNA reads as TGTGCCAGCAGGCTGACAGATATGAACACTGAAGCTTTCTTT.

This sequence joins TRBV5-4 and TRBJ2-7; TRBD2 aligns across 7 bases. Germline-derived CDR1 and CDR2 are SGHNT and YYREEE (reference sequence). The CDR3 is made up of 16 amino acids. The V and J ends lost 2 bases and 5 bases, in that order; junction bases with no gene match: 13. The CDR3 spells CASSLQVFAGVHEQYF. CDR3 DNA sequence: TGTGCCAGCAGCTTACAAGTGTTTGCGGGAGTCCACGAGCAGTACTTC.

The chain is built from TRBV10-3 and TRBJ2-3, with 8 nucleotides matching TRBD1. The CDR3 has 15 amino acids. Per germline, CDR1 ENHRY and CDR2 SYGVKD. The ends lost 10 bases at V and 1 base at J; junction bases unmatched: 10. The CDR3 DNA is TGTGCCACCCGGACAGGGTTTGGGGGCACAGATACGCAGTATTTT. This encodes CATRTGFGGTDTQYF.